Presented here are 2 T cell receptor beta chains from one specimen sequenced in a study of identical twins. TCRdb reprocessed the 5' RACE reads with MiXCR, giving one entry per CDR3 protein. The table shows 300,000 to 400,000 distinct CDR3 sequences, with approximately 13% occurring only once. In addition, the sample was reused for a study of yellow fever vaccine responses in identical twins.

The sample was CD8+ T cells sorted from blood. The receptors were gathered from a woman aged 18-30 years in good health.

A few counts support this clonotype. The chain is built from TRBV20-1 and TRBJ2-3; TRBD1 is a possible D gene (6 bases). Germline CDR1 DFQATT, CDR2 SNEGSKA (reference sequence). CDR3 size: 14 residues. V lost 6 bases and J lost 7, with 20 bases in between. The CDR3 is CSAHHRDAENTQYF. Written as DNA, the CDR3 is TGCAGTGCCCACCACAGGGACGCTGAGAATACGCAGTATTTT.

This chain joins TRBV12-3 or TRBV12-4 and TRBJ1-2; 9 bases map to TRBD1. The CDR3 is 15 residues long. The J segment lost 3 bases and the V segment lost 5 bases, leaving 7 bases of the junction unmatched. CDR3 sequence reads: CASSPGTGMYYGYTF. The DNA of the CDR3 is TGTGCCAGCAGTCCCGGGACAGGGATGTACTATGGCTACACCTTC.